Listed below are T cell receptor beta chains from one sample, sequenced in a study of T cell responses to AZD1222 COVID-19 vaccine. Assay: immunoSEQ multiplex PCR; the TCRdb copy retains only in-frame clones and omits some. The table shows fewer than 85,000 clones, with around 91% occurring only once. Sample: peripheral blood, taken on day 0 of AZD1222 vaccination. The receptors here all came from an adult in good health. CDR3s include the opening cysteine and the closing phenylalanine or tryptophan. Fields, in order: J gene, V gene, clone size, D gene, CDR3 protein, CDR3 DNA. D genes are given only for firm matches. Some rows have no size entry. The others give once, few or many, or a class for an expanded clone.

TRBJ2-7	TRBV11-3	.	.	CASSLDDRYEQYF	TGTGCCAGCAGCTTAGATGACAGGTACGAGCAGTACTTC
TRBJ1-2	TRBV29-1	.	TRBD1	CSVLSNRGGYGYTF	TGCAGCGTGCTCTCTAACAGGGGTGGCTATGGCTACACCTTC
TRBJ2-4	TRBV7-2	once	.	CASSLGAVAKNIQYF	TGTGCCAGCAGCTTAGGGGCTGTTGCCAAAAACATTCAGTACTTC
TRBJ1-5	TRBV19	.	.	CASTPVISNQPQHF	TGTGCCAGTACCCCAGTGATTAGCAATCAGCCCCAGCATTTT
TRBJ2-3	TRBV15	.	TRBD1	CATSRTGLGKADTQYF	TGTGCCACCAGCAGGACAGGGCTTGGGAAGGCAGATACGCAGTATTTT
TRBJ1-1	TRBV7-9	once	TRBD1	CASSLGLTGAMNTEAFF	TGTGCCAGCAGCTTAGGGTTGACAGGGGCCATGAACACTGAAGCTTTCTTT
TRBJ2-1	TRBV28	.	.	CASSPEFYNEQFF	TGTGCCAGCAGTCCCGAGTTCTACAATGAGCAGTTCTTC
TRBJ1-1	TRBV2	.	.	CASSRGMNTEAFF	TGTGCCAGTTCTAGAGGGATGAACACTGAAGCTTTCTTT
TRBJ2-7	TRBV6-5	.	TRBD1	CASRGTGGTYEQYF	TGTGCCAGCAGAGGGACAGGGGGAACCTACGAGCAGTACTTC
TRBJ2-1	TRBV5-4	.	TRBD2	CASSVSGPSYNEQFF	TGTGCCAGCAGCGTTAGCGGGCCCTCCTACAATGAGCAGTTCTTC
TRBJ1-2	TRBV4-3	.	TRBD1	CASSPGTGDNYGYTF	TGCGCCAGCAGCCCGGGGACAGGAGATAACTATGGCTACACCTTC
TRBJ2-2	TRBV7-6	.	TRBD2	CASSLARREGTGELFF	TGTGCCAGCAGCTTAGCTCGGCGGGAGGGAACCGGGGAGCTGTTTTTT
TRBJ1-1	TRBV28	.	TRBD1	CASSFPAIHRQGDAEAFF	TGTGCCAGCAGTTTCCCCGCTATCCACAGACAGGGGGACGCTGAAGCTTTCTTT
TRBJ1-1	TRBV28	.	.	CASSFQGRTEAFF	TGTGCCAGCAGTTTTCAGGGTCGGACTGAAGCTTTCTTT
TRBJ2-7	TRBV19	.	.	CASSIVGKLAEQYF	TGTGCCAGTAGTATAGTGGGGAAACTCGCCGAGCAGTACTTC
TRBJ2-1	TRBV5-1	.	TRBD2	CASSLGGAYGTSDNEQFF	TGCGCCAGCAGCTTGGGTGGGGCCTACGGGACTAGTGACAATGAGCAGTTCTTC
TRBJ2-1	TRBV4-1	.	.	CASSQDPWTANEQFF	TGCGCCAGCAGCCAAGACCCCTGGACAGCCAATGAGCAGTTCTTC
TRBJ1-1	TRBV9	.	.	CASSVEGNTEAFF	TGTGCCAGCAGCGTAGAGGGAAACACTGAAGCTTTCTTT